The next 9 T cell receptor beta chains were all read from a single sample in a study of T cells after yellow fever vaccination. From the 5' RACE reads, TCRdb called clonotypes with MiXCR, one entry per CDR3 protein. The repertoire has around 200,000 distinct CDR3 sequences, about 11% of them found once; the top ten carry 36%. The sequencing here drew on CD8+ T cells sorted from PBMCs, taken 15 days after the yellow fever booster vaccination. These receptor sequences come from a young man who received the YFV17D yellow fever vaccine.

The table lists this clonotype with a few counts. The chain carries TRBV7-9 and TRBJ2-7; D may be TRBD2 (5 bases). V shed 0 bases and J shed 4 bases, with 10 bases lying between them. This CDR3 is built from 14 residues. In germline, CDR1 is SEHNR, CDR2 FQNEAQ (reference sequence). CDR3 nucleotide sequence: TGTGCCAGCAGCTTAGCGGGGAGACCATACGAGCAGTACGTC. This gives the protein CASSLAGRPYEQYV.

The CDR3 here is CAWTPGQTNTGELFF. CDR3 coding DNA: TGTGCCTGGACCCCCGGACAGACGAACACCGGGGAGCTGTTTTTT. This chain joins TRBV30 and TRBJ2-2; D perhaps matches TRBD1 (6 bases). Per germline, CDR1 GTSNPN and CDR2 SVGIG (reference sequence). CDR3 length: 15 amino acids. V was cut by 4 bases and J by 0 bases, with 12 bases left in between.

The gene calls are TRBV7-9 and TRBJ2-2; D is undetermined. Trimming cost V 6 bases and J 5 bases, with 10 bases left between them. Germline loops: CDR1 SEHNR, CDR2 FQNEAQ (reference sequence). This CDR3 is built from 13 residues. CDR3 region: CASSLLDTGELFF. In DNA form, the CDR3 reads TGTGCCAGCAGTCTACTTGATACCGGGGAGCTGTTTTTT.

The rearrangement joins TRBV7-7 to TRBJ2-5, with D perhaps matching TRBD2 (5 bases). This CDR3 contains 14 residues. Germline CDR1 and CDR2: SSHAT and FNYEAQ (reference sequence). The V end was cut by 2 bases, the J end by 3 bases, with 10 bases between. The DNA for the CDR3 is TGTGCCAGCAGCTTAACTAGGACTGAAGAGACCCAGTACTTC. Encoded protein: CASSLTRTEETQYF.

V gene TRBV5-1 combines with J gene TRBJ1-2; TRBD1 is a possible D gene (6 bases). The CDR3 loop spans 15 amino acids. Trimming shortened V by 4 bases and J by 5 bases, and 18 bases separated the two germline ends. Germline V CDR1 and CDR2: SGHRS, YFSETQ. CDR3: CASSTGQSLLYGYTF. The CDR3 DNA reads as TGCGCCAGCAGCACCGGACAGTCTCTTTTATATGGCTACACCTTC.

This clonotype has a handful of counts. The chain employs TRBV11-2 and TRBJ2-2, with 7 bases lining up with TRBD2. V dropped 8 bases and J dropped 5; count of bases not matched to a gene: 11. Germline CDR1 SGHAT, CDR2 FQNNGV. The CDR3 is 15 amino acids. The CDR3 is CASERGRDWTGELFF. The CDR3 DNA sequence: TGTGCCAGCGAGCGGGGTAGGGATTGGACCGGGGAGCTGTTTTTT. The whole variable domain, remainder taken from reference TRBV11-2 and TRBJ2-2, is EAGVAQSPRYKIIEKRQSVAFWCNPISGHATLYWYQQILGQGPKLLIQFQNNGVVDDSQLPKDRFSAERLKGVDSTLKIQPAKLEDSAVYLCASERGRDWTGELFFGEGSRLTVL.

The rearrangement uses TRBV7-9 and TRBJ2-1, with D perhaps being TRBD1 or TRBD2 (6 bases each). Deletions cut 1 base from V and 11 bases from J, with 21 bases between. CDR3 length: 16 residues. Per the germline V gene, CDR1 is SEHNR and CDR2 is FQNEAQ (reference sequence). The CDR3 protein is CASSLGLGRGLRKQFF. CDR3 DNA: TGTGCCAGCAGCTTAGGTTTGGGACGGGGGCTGAGGAAGCAGTTCTTC. The entire variable domain, with the rest obtained from reference TRBV7-9 and TRBJ2-1, is as follows: DTGVSQNPRHKITKRGQNVTFRCDPISEHNRLYWYRQTLGQGPEFLTYFQNEAQLEKSRLLSDRFSAERPKGSFSTLEIQRTEQGDSAMYLCASSLGLGRGLRKQFFGPGTRLTVL.

This clonotype has a count of ten or more. The V and J genes are TRBV29-1 and TRBJ1-2, with TRBD1 identical over 7 bases. The CDR3 totals 13 residues. Germline assignment: CDR1 SQVTM and CDR2 ANQGSEA. The J segment lost 2 bases and the V segment lost 3 bases, leaving 3 bases of the junction unmatched. The CDR3 coding sequence is TGCAGCGTTGATGAGGACAGGAACTATGGCTACACCTTC. Its protein product is CSVDEDRNYGYTF.

This clonotype was observed a few times. The J gene is TRBJ2-1, the V gene TRBV4-3; a weak D match, TRBD1 (5 bases). The CDR3 consists of 14 residues. In germline, CDR1 is LGHNA, CDR2 YSLEER. The ends were cut back, 0 bases at V and 4 bases at J, with 7 bases in the middle. CDR3 bases: TGCGCCAGCAGCCAAGACTCAGGGTACAATGAGCAGTTCTTC. The encoded protein is CASSQDSGYNEQFF.